Below are 10 T cell receptor beta chains sequenced from a single sample in a study of neoadjuvant nivolumab and ipilimumab in lung cancer. Data came from immunoSEQ multiplex PCR; TCRdb stores just in-frame clones and leaves some out. In the table there are approximately 29,000 clones, 83% of which are singletons. This sample comprised tumor tissue, obtained after neoadjuvant nivolumab, alone or with ipilimumab, at or shortly before surgery. These receptor sequences come from an adult with non-small cell lung cancer.

The chain is built from TRBV5-1 and TRBJ2-2; 11 nucleotides agree with TRBD2. Trimming cost V 5 bases and J 3 bases; bases outside gene matches: 3. Germline values: CDR1 SGHRS, CDR2 YFSETQ. The CDR3 is 15 amino acids. The CDR3 loop reads CASRILAGDTGELFF. The CDR3, as DNA: TGCGCCAGCAGAATACTAGCGGGAGACACCGGGGAGCTGTTTTTT.

In this sample, this clone turned up once. This CDR3 reads CASSTRTGHTEAFF. CDR3 in DNA: TGTGCCAGCAGCACACGGACAGGGCACACTGAAGCTTTCTTT. The chain is built from TRBV7-9 and TRBJ1-1; 8 bases align to TRBD1. The CDR3 length is 14 residues. Germline CDR1 and CDR2: SEHNR and FQNEAQ (reference sequence). The J segment lost 3 bases and the V segment lost 5 bases, leaving 5 bases of the junction unmatched.

This clone showed up just a few times. The rearrangement uses TRBV2 and TRBJ1-1; D uncertain. Germline V CDR1 and CDR2: SNHLY, FYNNEI. Trimming stripped 6 bases from V and 5 bases from J, with 10 bases between. CDR3 length equals 12 residues. CDR3 sequence reads: CASRTKGTEAFF. For the CDR3, the DNA is TGTGCCAGCAGAACTAAGGGTACTGAAGCTTTCTTT.

The genes are TRBV2 and TRBJ1-1; a possible D gene is TRBD1 (5 bases). CDR1 and CDR2 (germline): SNHLY, FYNNEI. CDR3 length equals 14 residues. Trimming took off 2 bases at V and 4 bases at J, with 11 bases between the two ends. The CDR3 protein is CASSEWGVFTEAFF. As DNA, the CDR3 is TGTGCCAGCAGTGAATGGGGGGTCTTCACTGAAGCTTTCTTT.

The chain carries TRBV18 and TRBJ2-1; 8 positions match TRBD2. The germline V gene has CDR1 KGHSH and CDR2 LQKENI. This CDR3 contains 13 residues. The junction had 5 bases not matched to a gene; V was cut back by 5 bases and J by 8 bases. DNA for the CDR3: TGTGCCAGCTCAAAAACGGGGGGGCATGAGCAGTTCTTC. Translating gives CASSKTGGHEQFF.

The chain combines TRBV18 with TRBJ2-5, with unresolved D. Germline V gives CDR1 KGHSH, CDR2 LQKENI. The CDR3 is made up of 17 amino acids. Trimming removed 2 bases at V and 0 bases at J, with 16 bases between. The CDR3 here is CASSPIPSTSYQETQYF. The CDR3 DNA is TGTGCCAGCTCACCAATCCCCTCAACTTCGTACCAAGAGACCCAGTACTTC.

The chain couples TRBV2 to TRBJ2-3; D may be TRBD2 (5 bases). Germline V CDR1 and CDR2: SNHLY, FYNNEI. CDR3 length equals 15 residues. The V end lost 4 bases, the J end lost 2 bases, and 13 bases lay between the germline ends. Here the CDR3 reads CASSAEPGNTDTQYF. The CDR3, as DNA: TGTGCCAGCAGTGCAGAACCGGGAAACACAGATACGCAGTATTTT.

The chain links TRBV6-1 to TRBJ2-5; maybe TRBD1 (5 bases). Germline lookup yields CDR1 MNHNS and CDR2 SASEGT. The CDR3 has 15 amino acids. The germline V and J ends were trimmed by 6 bases and 1 base, with 15 bases remaining between them. The CDR3 protein is CASSRSPDSQETQYF. The CDR3 DNA reads TGTGCCAGCAGCCGTTCACCCGACAGCCAAGAGACCCAGTACTTC.

Only one count was recorded for this clone. The chain recombines TRBV7-9 with TRBJ2-7; D is tentatively TRBD1 or TRBD2 (5 bases each). The CDR3 runs to 11 residues. The V gene lost 8 bases and the J gene lost 3 bases, with 8 bases spanning the gap. Per the germline V gene, CDR1 is SEHNR and CDR2 is FQNEAQ (reference sequence). DNA for the CDR3: TGTGCCAGCGGGGGTTACTACGAGCAGTACTTC. Translating it yields CASGGYYEQYF.

The chain uses TRBV5-4 and TRBJ1-1; TRBD1 matches at 9 bases. The CDR3 runs 18 residues. Germline CDR1 and CDR2: SGHNT and YYREEE (reference sequence). J lost 0 bases, V lost 0 bases, and 9 bases had no gene match. The CDR3 sequence is CASSLAGQGRPMNTEAFF. As DNA, the CDR3 is TGTGCCAGCAGCTTGGCCGGACAGGGGCGTCCTATGAACACTGAAGCTTTCTTT.